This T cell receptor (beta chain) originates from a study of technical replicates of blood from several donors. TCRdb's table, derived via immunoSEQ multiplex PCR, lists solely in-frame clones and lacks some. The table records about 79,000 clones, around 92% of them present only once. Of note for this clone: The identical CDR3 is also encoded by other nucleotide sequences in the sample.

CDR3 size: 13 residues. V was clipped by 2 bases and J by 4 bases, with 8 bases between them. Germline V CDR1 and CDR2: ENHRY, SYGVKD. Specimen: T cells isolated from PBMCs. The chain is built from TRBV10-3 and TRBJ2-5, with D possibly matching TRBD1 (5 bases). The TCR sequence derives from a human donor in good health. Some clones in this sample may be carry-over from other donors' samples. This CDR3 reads CAISEARGETQYF. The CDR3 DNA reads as TGTGCCATCAGTGAGGCTAGGGGAGAGACCCAGTACTTC.